The 10 T cell receptor beta chains in this list originate from one sample, sequenced in a study of blood T cells in healthy people across ages (dated by TCRdb to the mid-2010s). Library creation used 5' RACE. The sequencer was an Illumina HiSeq 2500. A second PCR of about 6 to 11 cycles was run with a J-beta primer mix and a sample-barcoded 5' primer. TCRdb applied fastp at Q25 and MiXCR to the public reads, then kept only in-frame beta chains. Here each entry gathers all rows of one CDR3 protein and keeps the most common genes and DNA. In this sample the table shows over 600,000 distinct CDR3 sequences, around two fifths of which occur a single time. The top ten hold approximately 29% of the sample. The sample was blood. The receptors shown here come from an elderly man in good health.

The chain is built from TRBV6-6 and TRBJ2-7; D unresolved. This CDR3 has 15 amino acids. Looked up from germline, CDR1 is MNHNY and CDR2 is SVGAGI (reference sequence). V dropped 6 bases and J dropped 1 base, with 16 bases sitting between them. The CDR3 is CASSPLEKRSYEQYF. The CDR3, as DNA: TGTGCCAGCAGCCCACTCGAGAAACGGTCCTACGAGCAGTACTTC.

The V and J genes are TRBV12-5 and TRBJ2-2, with TRBD1 identical over 7 bases. The CDR3 is 16 amino acids. V shed 4 bases and J 6 bases; nucleotides not matched to a gene: 11. Germline V gives CDR1 LGHNT, CDR2 FRNRAP. This CDR3 reads CASGSPTGAGSGELFF. The CDR3, as DNA: TGTGCTAGTGGTTCTCCAACAGGGGCCGGCTCCGGGGAGCTGTTTTTT.

The V call is TRBV6-4, the J call TRBJ2-3, with 16 nucleotides matching TRBD2. The length of the CDR3 is 17 residues. Germline V gene sequence: CDR1 MRHNA, CDR2 SNTAGT. With 3 bases clipped from V and 4 bases from J, the junction kept 4 bases outside the gene matches. The CDR3 DNA sequence: TGTGCCAGCAGTGATAGGGGACTAGCGGGGGGGCCAGATACGCAGTATTTT. Translated: CASSDRGLAGGPDTQYF.

V and J are TRBV24-1 and TRBJ2-1, with no clear D. CDR1 is KGHDR, CDR2 SFDVKD, per germline. The CDR3 is made up of 13 amino acids. The V end lost 3 bases, the J end lost 6 bases, and 8 bases lay between the germline ends. The CDR3 region is CATSDPNANEQFF. CDR3 coding DNA: TGTGCCACCAGTGATCCAAATGCCAATGAGCAGTTCTTC.

The rearrangement links TRBV12-3 or TRBV12-4 to TRBJ2-1; possibly TRBD1 for D (6 bases). V dropped 6 bases and J dropped 7 bases, with 13 bases sitting between them. The CDR3 spans 13 residues. The DNA for the CDR3 is TGTGCCAGCAGCCCCACCCAGGGGAATGAGCAGTTCTTC. Translating gives CASSPTQGNEQFF.

This clonotype has just a few counts. The chain couples TRBV29-1 to TRBJ2-7; D remains ambiguous. CDR1 SQVTM and CDR2 ANQGSEA come from the germline V gene. V gave up 5 bases and J gave up 1 base, with 15 bases separating them. The CDR3 is 14 amino acids. CDR3 loop: CSVRRPGTSYEQYF. DNA of the CDR3: TGCAGCGTTCGAAGGCCAGGAACTTCCTACGAGCAGTACTTC.

This clonotype was counted only a few times. CDR3 loop: CASSFAQGSLWANVLTF. DNA for the CDR3: TGTGCCAGCAGTTTCGCCCAGGGGAGTCTCTGGGCCAACGTCCTGACTTTC. The J gene is TRBJ2-6, the V gene TRBV12-3 or TRBV12-4, with a tentative D call TRBD1 (6 bases). Trimming cost V 3 bases and J 5 bases, with 17 bases left between them. This CDR3 is 17 amino acids long.

This chain uses TRBV4-3 with TRBJ2-3, with 9 bases identical to TRBD2. The CDR3 totals 19 residues. Trimming took 4 bases from V and 0 from J; bases not matched to a gene: 14. CDR1 LGHNA and CDR2 YSLEER come from the germline V gene. The CDR3 protein is CASSPLRRGGPASTDTQYF. CDR3 bases: TGCGCCAGCAGCCCCCTTCGGCGGGGGGGTCCCGCTAGCACAGATACGCAGTATTTT.

The genes are TRBV9 and TRBJ2-1; D is unclear. Germline assignment: CDR1 SGDLS and CDR2 YYNGEE. Trimming left V 1 base short and J 8 bases short, with 13 bases between. The CDR3 sequence is 14 residues long. CDR3 protein: CASSVSSRVYEQFF. CDR3 DNA sequence: TGTGCCAGCAGCGTAAGCTCTAGGGTGTATGAGCAGTTCTTC.

This clonotype was seen ten or more times. The rearrangement links TRBV12-3 or TRBV12-4 to TRBJ2-7; no definite D call. The germline V and J ends were trimmed by 6 bases and 3 bases, with 15 bases remaining between them. The CDR3 loop spans 14 amino acids. CDR3 sequence: CASSADRSHYEQYF. For the CDR3, the DNA is TGTGCCAGCAGCGCAGACCGATCCCACTACGAGCAGTACTTC.